The 19 T cell receptor beta chains below were found in one sample sequenced in a study of T cells in Graves' hyperthyroidism and ophthalmopathy (dated by TCRdb to between 2019 and 2020). Library method: multiplex PCR. Instrument used: Illumina HiSeq 2000. Amplification of TCR beta CDR3 regions was carried out from RNA transcripts. The first round of RT-PCR for the TCR CDR3 was performed with the HTBI primer set and the Qiagen OneStep RT-PCR kit. TCRdb cleaned the public reads at Q25 with fastp, built clones with MiXCR and kept in-frame beta chains. Rows with one shared CDR3 protein collapse into an entry with the most common genes and DNA. The sample table lists a few hundred thousand distinct CDR3 sequences, more than 12% of them with a count of one. The ten largest clones add up to about 18% of the sample. Specimen: blood. Source of these receptors: a woman aged 30 to 39 with Graves' ophthalmopathy.

The V gene is TRBV6-5, the J gene TRBJ2-7; weak D call: TRBD2 (6 bases). The CDR3 loop spans 17 amino acids. V lost 2 bases and J 5 bases, leaving 22 bases between the germline ends. Germline V gene sequence: CDR1 MNHEY, CDR2 SVGAGI. CDR3 bases: TGTGCCAGCAGTTACACCCGGGACTCCCGCTTTAGGCACGAGCAGTACTTC. Translation gives CASSYTRDSRFRHEQYF.

This clonotype came up many times. The gene calls are TRBV28 and TRBJ1-5; D is ambiguous. The CDR3 covers 13 residues. V was shortened by 2 bases and J by 6 bases, with 8 bases between the two germline ends. From germline, CDR1 is MDHEN and CDR2 SYDVKM. The CDR3 region has the DNA TGTGCCAGCAGTTTAATGGAGGGTCAGCCCCAGCATTTT. Protein sequence: CASSLMEGQPQHF.

The table lists this clonotype with many counts. The chain recombines TRBV7-9 with TRBJ2-5; 7 bases fit TRBD1. The CDR3 spans 15 residues. V gave up 7 bases and J gave up 1 base; unmatched junction bases: 9. Germline V CDR1 and CDR2: SEHNR, FQNEAQ (reference sequence). The CDR3 DNA is TGTGCCAGCACCCCCGACAGGGAGCCCCAAGAGACCCAGTACTTC. Its translation is CASTPDREPQETQYF.

V usage is TRBV7-2 and J usage is TRBJ1-6; 8 nucleotides align to TRBD1. The V gene end was trimmed by 10 bases and the J gene end by 7 bases; junction bases not matched to a gene: 6. There are 13 residues in the CDR3. Germline V gives CDR1 SGHTA, CDR2 FQGNSA. This chain's CDR3 is CATAQGANSPLHF. CDR3 coding DNA: TGTGCCACCGCGCAGGGGGCAAATTCACCCCTCCACTTT. Filled out from reference TRBV7-2 and TRBJ1-6, the complete variable domain reads GAGVSQSPSNKVTEKGKDVELRCDPISGHTALYWYRQSLGQGLEFLIYFQGNSAPDKSGLPSDRFSAERTGGSVSTLTIQRTQQEDSAVYLCATAQGANSPLHFGNGTRLTVT.

The chain couples TRBV9 to TRBJ1-1; 10 bases fit TRBD1. The ends lost 3 bases at V and 4 bases at J; junction bases unmatched: 6. CDR3 length equals 15 residues. Germline CDR1 is SGDLS and CDR2 is YYNGEE. CDR3 sequence: CASSATGGLGTEAFF. DNA of the CDR3: TGTGCCAGCAGCGCGACAGGGGGCTTAGGCACTGAAGCTTTCTTT.

This clonotype was detected a few times. V gene TRBV11-2 combines with J gene TRBJ2-1; 8 bases line up with TRBD1. The V gene's germline CDR1 is SGHAT and CDR2 FQNNGV. V gave up 3 bases and J gave up 3 bases; unmatched junction bases: 10. This CDR3 spans 17 amino acids. In nucleotides, the CDR3 is TGTGCCAGCAGCTTTCGGATAGGGACAGGAGTCTACAATGAGCAGTTCTTC. The encoded protein is CASSFRIGTGVYNEQFF.

With respect to this clonotype: One junction end disagrees with the germline gene, perhaps due to a read error. The rearrangement uses TRBV27 and TRBJ1-2; D is ambiguous. CDR3 size: 15 residues. Germline CDR1 and CDR2: MNHEY and SMNVEV (reference sequence). In DNA form, the CDR3 reads TGTGCCAGCAGTTTCCGGCCGGAACCCAGGAGAGGCTACGCCTTC. Translation: CASSFRPEPRRGYAF.

This clonotype was recorded many times. This chain joins TRBV7-3 and TRBJ2-1; a weak D match, TRBD2 (6 bases). V shed 2 bases and J shed 5 bases, with 13 bases lying between them. The CDR3 runs to 15 residues. The germline V gene has CDR1 SGHTA and CDR2 FQGTGA. Here the CDR3 reads CASSLAGRTNNEQFF. DNA of the CDR3: TGTGCCAGCAGCTTAGCGGGGAGGACCAACAATGAGCAGTTCTTC.

The table lists this clonotype with many counts. The chain employs TRBV2 and TRBJ1-1; D not resolved. CDR1 is SNHLY, CDR2 FYNNEI, per germline. The germline V and J ends were trimmed by 0 bases and 6 bases, with 11 bases remaining between them. The CDR3 sequence is 14 residues long. CDR3 sequence (DNA): TGTGCCAGCAGTGAAGCTCGGGGAACGGCTGAAGCTTTCTTT. Translation gives CASSEARGTAEAFF.

The genes are TRBV20-1 and TRBJ2-7; D uncertain. Per germline, CDR1 DFQATT and CDR2 SNEGSKA (reference sequence). The CDR3 sequence is 12 residues long. Trimming pared 2 bases from V and 3 bases from J, leaving 8 bases between. The CDR3 bases are TGCAGTGCTAGATCATTTCGCTACGAGCAGTACTTC. Translating it yields CSARSFRYEQYF.

This clonotype has ten or more counts. The rearrangement joins TRBV19 to TRBJ2-7, with TRBD1 matching over 9 bases. The V gene's germline CDR1 is LNHDA and CDR2 SQIVND (reference sequence). The trim removed 4 bases at V and 1 base at J, leaving 2 bases unmatched. The CDR3 is 14 amino acids. The CDR3 sequence: CASSTDRGSYEQYF. The DNA of the CDR3 is TGTGCCAGTAGTACGGACAGGGGATCCTACGAGCAGTACTTC. Using reference TRBV19 and TRBJ2-7 for the parts outside the CDR3, the full variable domain is DGGITQSPKYLFRKEGQNVTLSCEQNLNHDAMYWYRQDPGQGLRLIYYSQIVNDFQKGDIAEGYSVSREKKESFPLTVTSAQKNPTAFYLCASSTDRGSYEQYFGPGTRLTVT.

The V call is TRBV14, the J call TRBJ2-1, with D unresolved. Trimming stripped 0 bases from V and 4 bases from J, with 19 bases between. Germline loops: CDR1 SGHDN, CDR2 FVKESK. The CDR3 loop spans 18 amino acids. CDR3 amino acids: CASSQDGETSLFYNEQFF. CDR3 DNA sequence: TGTGCCAGCAGCCAAGATGGCGAGACTTCCCTCTTTTACAATGAGCAGTTCTTC. The full variable domain, completed using reference TRBV14 and TRBJ2-1, is EAGVTQFPSHSVIEKGQTVTLRCDPISGHDNLYWYRRVMGKEIKFLLHFVKESKQDESGMPNNRFLAERTGGTYSTLKVQPAELEDSGVYFCASSQDGETSLFYNEQFFGPGTRLTVL.

This clonotype was detected many times. The chain carries TRBV6-8 and TRBJ2-1; TRBD2 agrees at 7 bases. V was pared by 6 bases and J by 0 bases, with 5 bases of the junction left unmatched. Per the germline V gene, CDR1 is MNHGY and CDR2 is SAAAGT. The CDR3 totals 15 residues. The CDR3 DNA follows: TGTGCCAGCAGGCCATCGGGGGGCTCCTACAATGAGCAGTTCTTC. Residues: CASRPSGGSYNEQFF.

This clonotype has a count of ten or more. The chain recombines TRBV14 with TRBJ2-7; D not certain. The V end was cut by 1 base, the J end by 2 bases, with 0 bases between. In germline, CDR1 is SGHDN, CDR2 FVKESK. The CDR3 spans 11 residues. The CDR3 spells CASSQAYEQYF. The CDR3 DNA reads TGTGCCAGCAGCCAAGCCTACGAGCAGTACTTC.

This clonotype showed up many times. V is TRBV27 and J is TRBJ1-5; D might be TRBD1 (6 bases). The germline V gene has CDR1 MNHEY and CDR2 SMNVEV (reference sequence). The V end lost 7 bases, the J end lost 7 bases, and 11 bases lay between the germline ends. The CDR3 is 12 residues long. The CDR3 coding sequence is TGTGCCAGCAAACAGGGAGGGCAGCCCCAGCATTTT. As protein: CASKQGGQPQHF.

This clonotype has at least ten counts. The rearrangement links TRBV20-1 to TRBJ2-1, with D hard to call. Germline V gives CDR1 DFQATT, CDR2 SNEGSKA (reference sequence). The CDR3 has 11 residues. The V and J ends lost 3 bases and 8 bases respectively, with 8 bases between them. This chain's CDR3 is CSASFGDEQFF. The CDR3 bases are TGCAGTGCTAGTTTCGGCGATGAGCAGTTCTTC.

This chain connects TRBV19 to TRBJ2-1; D might be TRBD1 (6 bases). Per the germline V gene, CDR1 is LNHDA and CDR2 is SQIVND (reference sequence). Trimming removed 6 bases at V and 3 bases at J, with 18 bases between. This CDR3 comprises 16 residues. CDR3 region: CASRITGNVFYNEQFF. CDR3 DNA: TGTGCCAGTAGGATTACAGGGAATGTTTTCTACAATGAGCAGTTCTTC.

The V call is TRBV4-1, the J call TRBJ2-5, with 7 positions matching TRBD2. Germline V gene lookup returns CDR1 MGHRA and CDR2 YSYEKL. CDR3 length: 14 amino acids. With 2 bases clipped from V and 13 bases from J, the junction kept 13 bases outside the gene matches. The CDR3 nucleotides read TGCGCCAGCAGCCAATATTCGGGAACTAGCGCCAGGTACTTC. It translates to CASSQYSGTSARYF.

This clonotype was detected a few times. V and J are TRBV28 and TRBJ1-2, with 11 bases that match TRBD1. From germline, CDR1 is MDHEN and CDR2 SYDVKM. This CDR3 contains 14 residues. After removal of 7 bases from V and 5 bases from J, the junction contained 6 bases not matched to a gene. The CDR3 sequence is CASTLRDRGYGYTF. The CDR3 bases are TGTGCCAGCACCCTGAGGGACAGGGGGTATGGCTACACCTTC.